A single sample is the source of the 27 T cell receptor beta chains below, sequenced in a study of blood T cell repertoires in COVID-19. The table came from immunoSEQ multiplex PCR; TCRdb's copy has only in-frame clones and leaves some out. There are tens of thousands of clones in the sample; 72% occur only once, and roughly 25% lies in the top ten. What was sequenced was peripheral blood. The receptors were gathered from a woman aged 55-75 years in a cohort sampled during active or convalescent COVID-19.

The chain's CDR3 is CSASSTSGVQETQYF. For the CDR3, the DNA is TGCAGTGCTAGTTCCACTAGCGGGGTCCAAGAGACCCAGTACTTC. The chain has TRBV20-1 and TRBJ2-5; 10 bases line up with TRBD2. The CDR3 runs to 15 residues. V trimming: 3 bases; J trimming: 1 base; junction bases outside the gene matches: 5. Germline V gives CDR1 DFQATT, CDR2 SNEGSKA (reference sequence).

The CDR3 spells CASSLPGTSDMNNEQFF. The DNA of the CDR3 is TGCGCCAGCAGCTTACCCGGGACTAGCGACATGAACAATGAGCAGTTCTTC. The chain couples TRBV5-1 to TRBJ2-1; 10 bases agree with TRBD2. The germline V gene encodes CDR1 SGHRS and CDR2 YFSETQ. Trimming cost V 2 bases and J 5 bases; bases outside gene matches: 10. The CDR3 consists of 17 residues.

This clone came up once. J is TRBJ1-6 and V is TRBV2, with a possible D match to TRBD1 (6 bases). Trimming stripped 7 bases from V and 8 bases from J, with 21 bases between. Germline CDR1 SNHLY, CDR2 FYNNEI. This CDR3 contains 16 residues. CDR3 amino acids: CASTIRGGRDHSPLHF. The DNA for the CDR3 is TGTGCCAGCACCATTCGCGGGGGCAGGGACCATTCACCCCTCCACTTT.

The rearrangement joins TRBV2 to TRBJ2-1; 7 bases map to TRBD1. Germline CDR1 reads SNHLY; CDR2 reads FYNNEI. The CDR3 loop spans 15 amino acids. The trim removed 4 bases at V and 6 bases at J, leaving 9 bases unmatched. The CDR3 spells CASSVRTGVVNEQFF. The CDR3 region has the DNA TGTGCCAGCAGTGTCAGGACAGGAGTGGTCAATGAGCAGTTCTTC.

This chain uses TRBV5-1 with TRBJ1-1; TRBD1 matches at 9 bases. From germline, CDR1 is SGHRS and CDR2 YFSETQ. The CDR3 sequence is 17 residues long. Unmatched junction bases numbered 12, after V lost 0 bases and J lost 6 bases. CDR3 amino acids: CASSLEGTGTNFAEAFF. CDR3 in DNA: TGCGCCAGCAGCTTGGAGGGGACAGGGACGAACTTCGCTGAAGCTTTCTTT.

The chain recombines TRBV28 with TRBJ2-3; tentative D call: TRBD2 (5 bases). Germline-derived CDR1 and CDR2 are MDHEN and SYDVKM. CDR3 size: 15 residues. V dropped 6 bases and J dropped 2 bases, with 15 bases sitting between them. The CDR3 sequence: CASSLTGYHTDTQYF. Written as DNA, the CDR3 is TGTGCCAGCAGCCTAACGGGGTATCACACAGATACGCAGTATTTT. The variable domain in full, with the rest retrieved from reference TRBV28 and TRBJ2-3, is DVKVTQSSRYLVKRTGEKVFLECVQDMDHENMFWYRQDPGLGLRLIYFSYDVKMKEKGDIPEGYSVSREKKERFSLILESASTNQTSMYLCASSLTGYHTDTQYFGPGTRLTVL.

The genes are TRBV7-2 and TRBJ2-2; TRBD2 matches 9 bases. The J segment lost 4 bases and the V segment lost 2 bases, leaving 8 bases of the junction unmatched. The CDR3 is 17 residues long. Germline CDR1 is SGHTA and CDR2 is FQGNSA. The CDR3 nucleotides read TGTGCCAGCAGCTTACGATTCGGACTAGCGAGCACCGGGGAGCTGTTTTTT. It encodes CASSLRFGLASTGELFF.

The V call is TRBV27, the J call TRBJ2-7, with 10 bases lining up with TRBD1. Trimming cost V 5 bases and J 5 bases; bases outside gene matches: 9. Germline V gene sequence: CDR1 MNHEY, CDR2 SMNVEV (reference sequence). The CDR3 spans 15 residues. CDR3 DNA sequence: TGTGCCAGCAGTACTAGGACAGGGGGGCAGAACGAGCAGTACTTC. Its translation: CASSTRTGGQNEQYF.

The rearrangement links TRBV28 to TRBJ1-4; no definite D call. V lost 4 bases to trimming and J lost 3 bases, with 15 bases between them. Germline values: CDR1 MDHEN, CDR2 SYDVKM. The CDR3 has 16 residues. The CDR3 DNA reads TGTGCCAGCAGTTCTCCGGGGAGGGCGTCTAATGAAAAACTGTTTTTT. Its protein product is CASSSPGRASNEKLFF.

The chain is built from TRBV4-3 and TRBJ1-2, with D maybe TRBD1 (5 bases). The CDR3 totals 13 residues. The germline V and J ends were trimmed by 3 bases and 8 bases, with 13 bases remaining between them. CDR1 is LGHNA, CDR2 YSLEER, per germline. The CDR3 spells CASSHPGLGGYTF. The CDR3 nucleotides are TGCGCCAGCAGCCACCCGGGACTGGGGGGCTACACCTTC.

V is TRBV5-1 and J is TRBJ1-3; 7 positions match TRBD1. Trimming removed 4 bases from V and 1 base from J; junction bases left unmatched: 2. From germline, CDR1 is SGHRS and CDR2 YFSETQ. The CDR3 covers 14 residues. CDR3 nucleotides: TGCGCCAGCAGCCCGGACAGGTCTGGAAACACCATATATTTT. This codes for CASSPDRSGNTIYF.

The J gene is TRBJ2-2, the V gene TRBV5-5; tentatively, D is TRBD1 (6 bases). The V gene lost 3 bases and the J gene lost 1 base, with 10 bases spanning the gap. Per the germline V gene, CDR1 is SGHKS and CDR2 is YYEKEE (reference sequence). The CDR3 runs to 15 residues. CDR3 residues: CASSWVTGNTGELFF. CDR3 nucleotides: TGTGCCAGCAGCTGGGTGACAGGGAACACCGGGGAGCTGTTTTTT.

The chain links TRBV9 to TRBJ1-3; D perhaps matches TRBD1 (5 bases). The germline V gene has CDR1 SGDLS and CDR2 YYNGEE. V gave up 3 bases and J gave up 1 base, with 8 bases separating them. This CDR3 spans 14 amino acids. The CDR3 reads CASSAAGSGNTIYF. The DNA of the CDR3 is TGTGCCAGCAGCGCAGCAGGGTCTGGAAACACCATATATTTT. Looking up the rest from reference TRBV9 and TRBJ1-3 gives the full variable domain: DSGVTQTPKHLITATGQRVTLRCSPRSGDLSVYWYQQSLDQGLQFLIQYYNGEERAKGNILERFSAQQFPDLHSELNLSSLELGDSALYFCASSAAGSGNTIYFGEGSWLTVV.

The chain combines TRBV18 with TRBJ2-1; 8 nucleotides match TRBD1. V was clipped by 5 bases and J by 4 bases; unmatched bases: 7. The germline V gene encodes CDR1 KGHSH and CDR2 LQKENI. The CDR3 spans 15 residues. CDR3 residues: CASSKSRDRYNEQFF. The CDR3 DNA follows: TGTGCCAGCTCAAAAAGCCGGGACAGGTACAATGAGCAGTTCTTC.

This clone has more than one count but fewer than ten. In DNA, the CDR3 is TGTGCCAGCAGCTTAGGGGCTTACAGGGGAAACTATGGCTACACCTTC. Its translation: CASSLGAYRGNYGYTF. V and J are TRBV7-9 and TRBJ1-2, with TRBD1 matching over 7 bases. Trimming cost V 1 base and J 2 bases; bases outside gene matches: 7. CDR1 and CDR2 from the germline V gene are SEHNR and FQNEAQ (reference sequence). CDR3 length equals 16 residues.

The genes are TRBV5-8 and TRBJ1-5; D gene ambiguous. There are 16 residues in the CDR3. V lost 4 bases to trimming and J lost 0 bases, with 14 bases between them. CDR1 SGHTS and CDR2 YDEGEE come from the germline V gene. The CDR3 sequence: CASSPPYGNSNQPQHF. For the CDR3, the DNA is TGTGCCAGCAGCCCCCCCTACGGGAATAGCAATCAGCCCCAGCATTTT.

This chain connects TRBV6-5 to TRBJ2-2; TRBD1 matches 7 bases. The germline V gene has CDR1 MNHEY and CDR2 SVGAGI. The CDR3 has 15 amino acids. J gave up 0 bases and V 7 bases, and 5 bases lay outside the gene matches. As DNA, the CDR3 is TGTGCCAGCACCCTAGACAGGGCGAACACCGGGGAGCTGTTTTTT. It specifies CASTLDRANTGELFF.

The gene calls are TRBV2 and TRBJ2-3; D not resolved. CDR1 SNHLY and CDR2 FYNNEI come from the germline V gene. The CDR3 contains 14 residues. The germline V and J ends were trimmed by 3 bases and 2 bases, with 9 bases remaining between them. CDR3 nucleotides: TGTGCCAGCAGTGACTCGGCGGTCACAGATACGCAGTATTTT. This sequence encodes CASSDSAVTDTQYF.

The J gene is TRBJ2-5, the V gene TRBV3-1 (or the pseudogene TRBV3-2); no clear D gene. The germline V and J ends were trimmed by 3 bases and 5 bases, with 13 bases remaining between them. The CDR3 runs to 14 residues. The V gene's germline CDR1 is LGHDT and CDR2 YNNKEL (reference sequence). The CDR3: CASSHRRFGETQYF. As DNA, the CDR3 is TGTGCCAGCAGCCATAGACGGTTCGGGGAGACCCAGTACTTC.

In nucleotides, the CDR3 is TGCGCCAGCAGCTTGAGCCAGGGTTACGGTTTGAGGACGAACACCGGGGAGCTGTTTTTT. Translation gives CASSLSQGYGLRTNTGELFF. The V and J genes are TRBV5-1 and TRBJ2-2; tentatively, D is TRBD1 (5 bases). Germline V gives CDR1 SGHRS, CDR2 YFSETQ. This CDR3 contains 20 residues. V was shortened by 1 base and J by 0 bases, with 22 bases between the two germline ends.

The chain uses TRBV6-1 and TRBJ1-5; D call uncertain. Germline CDR1 reads MNHNS; CDR2 reads SASEGT. The CDR3 sequence is 13 residues long. V lost 3 bases and J lost 5, with 8 bases in between. The CDR3 reads CASSETMDQPQHF. Here the CDR3 DNA reads TGTGCCAGCAGTGAGACTATGGATCAGCCCCAGCATTTT.

V and J are TRBV11-2 and TRBJ1-4; TRBD1 aligns across 9 bases. CDR1 SGHAT and CDR2 FQNNGV come from the germline V gene. The CDR3 loop spans 15 amino acids. V shed 5 bases and J 7 bases; nucleotides not matched to a gene: 8. CDR3 in amino acids: CASSARDRGVEKLFF. The CDR3 coding sequence is TGTGCCAGCAGCGCCCGCGACAGGGGGGTTGAAAAACTGTTTTTT.

V gene TRBV30 combines with J gene TRBJ1-6; D is uncertain. This CDR3 spans 13 amino acids. Trimming removed 4 bases at V and 0 bases at J, with 4 bases between. Germline CDR1 is GTSNPN and CDR2 is SVGIG (reference sequence). CDR3 region: CAWKSSYNSPLHF. The CDR3 region has the DNA TGTGCCTGGAAGAGCTCCTATAATTCACCCCTCCACTTT.

The gene calls are TRBV2 and TRBJ2-4; D might be TRBD2 (6 bases). Germline lookup yields CDR1 SNHLY and CDR2 FYNNEI. Trimming removed 2 bases at V and 2 bases at J, with 13 bases between. The CDR3 has 16 residues. The CDR3 reads CASSERSSAPKNIQYF. The CDR3, as DNA: TGTGCCAGCAGTGAAAGGTCTAGCGCCCCCAAAAACATTCAGTACTTC.

This clone came up a few times. The V call is TRBV19, the J call TRBJ2-6, with 9 bases identical to TRBD1. The CDR3 has 19 residues. The V gene end was trimmed by 5 bases and the J gene end by 2 bases; junction bases not matched to a gene: 13. Per germline, CDR1 LNHDA and CDR2 SQIVND (reference sequence). CDR3 sequence (DNA): TGTGCCAGTAGTCCCCGGGACAGGGTTTTCATCGCTGGGGCCAACGTCCTGACTTTC. Protein sequence: CASSPRDRVFIAGANVLTF. The full variable domain, rest sourced from reference TRBV19 and TRBJ2-6, is DGGITQSPKYLFRKEGQNVTLSCEQNLNHDAMYWYRQDPGQGLRLIYYSQIVNDFQKGDIAEGYSVSREKKESFPLTVTSAQKNPTAFYLCASSPRDRVFIAGANVLTFGAGSRLTVL.

V is TRBV10-3 and J is TRBJ2-3, with 7 positions matching TRBD2. In germline, CDR1 is ENHRY, CDR2 SYGVKD. The CDR3 covers 17 residues. The V and J ends lost 2 bases and 2 bases, in that order; junction bases with no gene match: 10. CDR3 sequence: CAISEIVSGAHTDTQYF. DNA for the CDR3: TGTGCCATCAGTGAGATCGTAAGCGGGGCCCACACAGATACGCAGTATTTT.

The chain links TRBV10-3 to TRBJ2-7, with 13 bases lining up with TRBD2. The CDR3 sequence is 14 residues long. After removal of 4 bases from V and 6 bases from J, the junction contained 3 bases not matched to a gene. Germline assignment: CDR1 ENHRY and CDR2 SYGVKD. For the CDR3, the DNA is TGTGCCATCAGTGGGGGGACTAGCGGGGCCGAGCAGTACTTC. Protein: CAISGGTSGAEQYF.